This T cell receptor beta chain was captured in a study of T cell responses to AZD1222 COVID-19 vaccine listed by TCRdb under 2021. About the study as a whole: A total of just over 230 trial participants underwent TCR sequencing, of whom approximately 200 had received two doses of AZD1222 and roughly 26 had received two doses of the MenACWY control vaccine. Trial participants were enrolled by age into 18-55, 56-69 and 70-plus year subgroups, with approximately 160, 26 and 62 TCR-sequenced participants respectively.

Sample time point, as interpreted from the label and publication: about 28 days (+/-7) after the second vaccine dose. AZD1222 recipients with second doses at about 4 weeks or about 12 weeks were pooled, because spike-specific TCR depth and breadth did not differ between schedules. Vaccinee samples were obtained from the UK trials COV001 and COV002, which included a single-blind randomized controlled phase 2/3 trial of AZD1222 (ChAdOx1 nCoV-19) in healthy adults. Trial participant PBMC samples were collected at day 0 and day 28 after the second dose for TCRbeta chain sequencing. The CDR3, from cysteine to phenylalanine, totals 14 residues. The kept DNA is CDR3 alone, 42 bases in frame from the first base. As encoded in the germline V gene, CDR1 is SGHRS while CDR2 is YFSETQ. Ends trimmed: V by 2 bases, J by 1 base; bases unmatched to a gene: 2. Broad study findings and their caveats: Participants were mostly white British and included more females than males, and it was suggested by the authors that clonal diversity may have been underestimated. CD4 TCRs associated with the vaccine covered the entire spike protein, and the dominant responses were in regions 160-218 and 743-854. After two AZD1222 doses, spike-specific TCR breadth and depth were significantly higher than at day 0 and than in MenACWY recipients. No day 14 peak-response samples were available, so repertoires were characterized only after the peak T cell response. Conclusions about previously exposed vaccinees are limited because only six or seven AZD1222 recipients were SARS-CoV-2 seropositive at baseline. Epitopes outside the regions mutated in the B.1.351 and B.1.1.7 variants were reportedly recognized by nearly half of the unique spike-specific TCRs. In the small 56-69-year group, the increase in depth fell short of significance, most likely because of low power.

The CDR3 regions of human TCRbeta chains were analyzed by immunosequencing. The authors' analysis ran thus. TCRs in the repertoires were compared against a reference library of SARS-CoV-2-specific TCRs that had been generated with the MIRA antigen-specificity platform. Breadth was defined as the fraction of unique TCRs that were SARS-CoV-2-associated, and depth was defined as the fraction of total T cells that were SARS-CoV-2-associated. Using the MIRA data, every spike-specific TCR was mapped to the spike region that the TCR reacted to and assigned to either a CD4 or a CD8 class. Log10-transformed breadth and depth values were compared by one-way ANOVA with Sidak's multiple comparisons tests. Imported from immuneACCESS, the table was reduced by TCRdb to in-frame sequences with V and J called. These copies leave out some clones; in studies compared against another copy, an unresolved V gene accounts for under half, and the cause of the remainder is not known. V, J and clone size derive from that table, while D and trimming were established from the DNA sequence. The sample table shows 100,000 to 150,000 clones, and roughly 91% are seen once. 5% of the sample goes to the ten largest clones.

Concerning this clone itself: It lacks a known antigen. The sample holds no much larger clone one base away, and base qualities are not on file.

The specimen comprised peripheral blood, sampled 28 days after the second AZD1222 dose. This receptor was taken from an adult who received the AZD1222 COVID-19 vaccine. The sequence links TRBV5-1 to TRBJ1-1, with 7 bases matching TRBD1. The DNA sequence reads TGCGCCAGCAGCTTAGGGGGCGCGAACACTGAAGCTTTCTTT. Its amino acids are CASSLGGANTEAFF.